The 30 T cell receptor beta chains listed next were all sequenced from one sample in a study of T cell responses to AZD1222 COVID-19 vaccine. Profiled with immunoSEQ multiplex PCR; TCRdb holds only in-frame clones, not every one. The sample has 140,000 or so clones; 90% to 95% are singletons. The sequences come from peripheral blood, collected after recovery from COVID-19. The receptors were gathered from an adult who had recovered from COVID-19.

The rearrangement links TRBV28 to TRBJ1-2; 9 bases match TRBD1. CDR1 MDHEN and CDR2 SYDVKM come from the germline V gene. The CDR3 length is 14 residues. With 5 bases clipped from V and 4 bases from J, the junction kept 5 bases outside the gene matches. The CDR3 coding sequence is TGTGCCAGCAGTGGGACAGGGAGTTCCTATGGCTACACCTTC. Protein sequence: CASSGTGSSYGYTF.

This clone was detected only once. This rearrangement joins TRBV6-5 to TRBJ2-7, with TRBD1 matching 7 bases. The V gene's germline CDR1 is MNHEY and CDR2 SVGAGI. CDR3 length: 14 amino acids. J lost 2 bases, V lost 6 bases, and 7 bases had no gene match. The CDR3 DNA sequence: TGTGCCAGCAGAACGACAGGGTCCGCCTACGAGCAGTACTTC. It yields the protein CASRTTGSAYEQYF.

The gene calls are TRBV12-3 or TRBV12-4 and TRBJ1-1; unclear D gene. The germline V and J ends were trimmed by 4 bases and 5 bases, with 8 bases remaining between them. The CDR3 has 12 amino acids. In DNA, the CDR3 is TGTGCCAGCAGTTCGGGGAGGACTGAAGCTTTCTTT. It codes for CASSSGRTEAFF.

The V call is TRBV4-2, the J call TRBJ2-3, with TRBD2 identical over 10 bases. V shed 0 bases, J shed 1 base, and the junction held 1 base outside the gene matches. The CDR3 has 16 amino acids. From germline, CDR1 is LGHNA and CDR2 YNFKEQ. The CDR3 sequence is CASSQELAGRTDTQYF. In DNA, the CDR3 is TGTGCCAGCAGCCAAGAACTAGCGGGACGCACAGATACGCAGTATTTT.

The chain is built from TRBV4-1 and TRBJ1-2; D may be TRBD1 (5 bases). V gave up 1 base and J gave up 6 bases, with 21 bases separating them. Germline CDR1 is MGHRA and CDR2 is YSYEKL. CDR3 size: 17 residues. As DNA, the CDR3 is TGCGCCAGCAGCCAAGGCGGGGCGGATTTCAGGAACGATGGCTACACCTTC. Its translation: CASSQGGADFRNDGYTF.

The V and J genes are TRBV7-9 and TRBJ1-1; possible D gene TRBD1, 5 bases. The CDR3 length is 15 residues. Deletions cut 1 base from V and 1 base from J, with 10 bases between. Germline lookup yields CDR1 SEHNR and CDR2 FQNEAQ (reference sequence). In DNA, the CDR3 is TGTGCCAGCAGCTTAGATGGCAGGGCGAACACTGAAGCTTTCTTT. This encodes CASSLDGRANTEAFF.

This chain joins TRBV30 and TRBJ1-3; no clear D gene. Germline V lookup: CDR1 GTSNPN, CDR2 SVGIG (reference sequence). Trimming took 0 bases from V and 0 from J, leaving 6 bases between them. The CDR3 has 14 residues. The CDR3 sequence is CAWSVSSSGNTIYF. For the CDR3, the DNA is TGTGCCTGGAGTGTTTCCAGCTCTGGAAACACCATATATTTT.

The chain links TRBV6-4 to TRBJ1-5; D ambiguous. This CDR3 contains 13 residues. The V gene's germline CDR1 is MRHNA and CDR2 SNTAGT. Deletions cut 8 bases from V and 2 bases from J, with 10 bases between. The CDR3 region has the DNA TGTGCCAGCGCAAGGGATGGCAATCAGCCCCAGCATTTT. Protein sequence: CASARDGNQPQHF.

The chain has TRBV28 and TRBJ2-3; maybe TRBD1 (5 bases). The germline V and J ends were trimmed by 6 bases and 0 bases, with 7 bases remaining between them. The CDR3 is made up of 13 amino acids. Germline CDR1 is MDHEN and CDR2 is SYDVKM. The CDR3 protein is CASSSGSTDTQYF. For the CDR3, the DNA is TGTGCCAGCAGCTCAGGGAGCACAGATACGCAGTATTTT.

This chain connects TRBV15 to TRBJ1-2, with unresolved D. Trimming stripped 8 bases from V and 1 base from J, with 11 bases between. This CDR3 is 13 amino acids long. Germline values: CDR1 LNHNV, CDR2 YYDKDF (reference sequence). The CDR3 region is CATYSAGNYGYTF. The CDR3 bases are TGTGCCACCTATTCCGCCGGTAACTATGGCTACACCTTC.

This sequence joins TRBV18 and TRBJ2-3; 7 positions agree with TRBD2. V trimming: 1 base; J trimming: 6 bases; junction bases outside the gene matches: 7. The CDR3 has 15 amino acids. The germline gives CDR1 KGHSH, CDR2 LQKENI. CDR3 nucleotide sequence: TGTGCCAGCTCACCACGGGGGGGGACCTCGGATACGCAGTATTTT. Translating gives CASSPRGGTSDTQYF.

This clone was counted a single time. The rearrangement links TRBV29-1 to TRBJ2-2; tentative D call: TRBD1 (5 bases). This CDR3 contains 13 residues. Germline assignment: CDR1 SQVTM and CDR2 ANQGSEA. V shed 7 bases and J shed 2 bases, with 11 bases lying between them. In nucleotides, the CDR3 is TGCAGCGCCGACAGATTCAACACCGGGGAGCTGTTTTTT. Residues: CSADRFNTGELFF.

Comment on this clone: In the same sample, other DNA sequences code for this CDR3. The CDR3 region is CASSQVAGGSYEQYF. CDR3 DNA: TGTGCCAGCAGCCAAGTGGCGGGAGGTTCCTACGAGCAGTACTTC. The chain links TRBV14 to TRBJ2-7; 8 nucleotides line up with TRBD2. The V segment lost 1 base and the J segment 1 base; nucleotides outside the gene matches: 3. The CDR3 is 15 amino acids. From germline, CDR1 is SGHDN and CDR2 FVKESK.

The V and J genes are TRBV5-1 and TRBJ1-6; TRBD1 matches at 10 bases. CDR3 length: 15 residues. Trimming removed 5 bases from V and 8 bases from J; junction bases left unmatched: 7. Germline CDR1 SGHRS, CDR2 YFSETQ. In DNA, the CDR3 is TGCGCCAGCAGGGCTCAGACAGGGGGCGATTCACCCCTCCACTTT. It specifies CASRAQTGGDSPLHF.

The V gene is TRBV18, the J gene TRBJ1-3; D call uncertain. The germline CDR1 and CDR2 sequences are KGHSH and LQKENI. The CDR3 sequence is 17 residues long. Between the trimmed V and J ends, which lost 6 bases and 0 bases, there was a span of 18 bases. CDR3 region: CASSPTPADSSGNTIYF. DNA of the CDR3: TGTGCCAGCTCCCCGACCCCGGCAGATAGCTCTGGAAACACCATATATTTT.

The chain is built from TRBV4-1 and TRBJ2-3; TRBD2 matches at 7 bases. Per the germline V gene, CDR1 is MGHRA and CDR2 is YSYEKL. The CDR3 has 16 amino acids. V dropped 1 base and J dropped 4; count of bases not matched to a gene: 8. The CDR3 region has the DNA TGCGCCAGCAGCCAAGGAACTAGCGAGGTTGCAGATACGCAGTATTTT. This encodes CASSQGTSEVADTQYF.

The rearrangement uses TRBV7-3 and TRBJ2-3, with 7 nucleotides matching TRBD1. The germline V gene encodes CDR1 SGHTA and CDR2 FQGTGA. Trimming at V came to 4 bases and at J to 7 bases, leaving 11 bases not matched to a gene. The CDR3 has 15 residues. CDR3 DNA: TGTGCCAGCAGCTCCGACACAGGGGCCGCCTATACGCAGTATTTT. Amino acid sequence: CASSSDTGAAYTQYF.

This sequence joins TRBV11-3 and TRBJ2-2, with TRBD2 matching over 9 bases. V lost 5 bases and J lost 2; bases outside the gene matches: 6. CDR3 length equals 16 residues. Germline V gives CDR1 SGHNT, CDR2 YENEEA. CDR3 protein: CASSLTSGSNTGELFF. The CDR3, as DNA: TGTGCCAGCAGCCTGACTAGCGGCTCAAACACCGGGGAGCTGTTTTTT. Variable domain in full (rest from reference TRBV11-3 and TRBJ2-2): EAGVVQSPRYKIIEKKQPVAFWCNPISGHNTLYWYLQNLGQGPELLIRYENEEAVDDSQLPKDRFSAERLKGVDSTLKIQPAELGDSAVYLCASSLTSGSNTGELFFGEGSRLTVL.

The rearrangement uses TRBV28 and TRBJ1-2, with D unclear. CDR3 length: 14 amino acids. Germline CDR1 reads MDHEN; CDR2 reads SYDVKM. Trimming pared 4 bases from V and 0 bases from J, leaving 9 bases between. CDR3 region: CASSSRRANYGYTF. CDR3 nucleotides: TGTGCCAGCAGTTCCCGTCGGGCTAACTATGGCTACACCTTC.

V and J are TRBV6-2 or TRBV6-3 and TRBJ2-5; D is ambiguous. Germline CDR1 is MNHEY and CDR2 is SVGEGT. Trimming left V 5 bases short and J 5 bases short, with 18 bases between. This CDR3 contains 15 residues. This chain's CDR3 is CASSQTGGFAETQYF. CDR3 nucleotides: TGTGCCAGCAGTCAGACGGGCGGTTTTGCGGAGACCCAGTACTTC.

CDR3 in amino acids: CASSSPPDRDYNEQFF. The CDR3, as DNA: TGTGCCAGCAGCTCCCCACCGGACAGGGACTACAATGAGCAGTTCTTC. The rearrangement uses TRBV7-9 and TRBJ2-1; TRBD1 aligns across 8 bases. V shed 4 bases and J 3 bases; nucleotides not matched to a gene: 8. The germline V gene has CDR1 SEHNR and CDR2 FQNEAQ (reference sequence). The CDR3 covers 16 residues.

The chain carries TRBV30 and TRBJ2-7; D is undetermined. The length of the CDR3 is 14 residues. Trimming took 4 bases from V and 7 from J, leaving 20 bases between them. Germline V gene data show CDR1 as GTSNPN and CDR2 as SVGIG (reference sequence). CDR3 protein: CAWNLVIAAEEQYF. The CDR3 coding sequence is TGTGCCTGGAACCTGGTAATAGCCGCCGAGGAGCAGTACTTC. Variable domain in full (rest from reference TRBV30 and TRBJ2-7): SQTIHQWPATLVQPVGSPLSLECTVEGTSNPNLYWYRQAAGRGLQLLFYSVGIGQISSEVPQNLSASRPQDRQFILSSKKLLLSDSGFYLCAWNLVIAAEEQYFGPGTRLTVT.

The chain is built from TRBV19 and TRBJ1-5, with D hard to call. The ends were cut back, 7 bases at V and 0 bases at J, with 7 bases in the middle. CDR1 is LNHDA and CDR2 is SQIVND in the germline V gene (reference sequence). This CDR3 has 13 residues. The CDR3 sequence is CASNGNSNQPQHF. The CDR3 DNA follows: TGTGCCAGTAATGGTAATAGCAATCAGCCCCAGCATTTT.

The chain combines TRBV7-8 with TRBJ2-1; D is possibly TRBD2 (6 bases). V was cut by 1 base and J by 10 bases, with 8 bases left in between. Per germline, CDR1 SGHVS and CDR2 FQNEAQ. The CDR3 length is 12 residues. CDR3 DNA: TGTGCCAGCAGCTTAGTAGGAGGGGAGCAGTTCTTC. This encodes CASSLVGGEQFF. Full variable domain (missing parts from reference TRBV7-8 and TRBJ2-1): GAGVSQSPRYKVAKRGQDVALRCDPISGHVSLFWYQQALGQGPEFLTYFQNEAQLDKSGLPSDRFFAERPEGSVSTLKIQRTQQEDSAVYLCASSLVGGEQFFGPGTRLTVL.

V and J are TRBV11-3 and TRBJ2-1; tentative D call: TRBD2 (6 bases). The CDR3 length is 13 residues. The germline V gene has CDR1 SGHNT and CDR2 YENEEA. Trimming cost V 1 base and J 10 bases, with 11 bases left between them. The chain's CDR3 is CASSLGTSREQFF. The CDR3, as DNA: TGTGCCAGCAGCTTAGGAACTAGCCGAGAGCAGTTCTTC.

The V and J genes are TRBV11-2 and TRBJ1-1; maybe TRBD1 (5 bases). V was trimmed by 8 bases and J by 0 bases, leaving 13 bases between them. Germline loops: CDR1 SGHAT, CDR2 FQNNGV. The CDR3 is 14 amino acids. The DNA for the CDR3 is TGTGCCAGCCGTGAGGGGACCATGAACACTGAAGCTTTCTTT. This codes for CASREGTMNTEAFF. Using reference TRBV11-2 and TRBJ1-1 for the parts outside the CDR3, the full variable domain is EAGVAQSPRYKIIEKRQSVAFWCNPISGHATLYWYQQILGQGPKLLIQFQNNGVVDDSQLPKDRFSAERLKGVDSTLKIQPAKLEDSAVYLCASREGTMNTEAFFGQGTRLTVV.

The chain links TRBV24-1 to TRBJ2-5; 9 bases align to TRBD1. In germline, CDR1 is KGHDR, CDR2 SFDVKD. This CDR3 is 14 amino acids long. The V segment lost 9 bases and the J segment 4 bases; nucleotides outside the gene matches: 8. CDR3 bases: TGTGCCACCTCCACCGACAGGGGGGGAGAGACCCAGTACTTC. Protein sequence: CATSTDRGGETQYF.

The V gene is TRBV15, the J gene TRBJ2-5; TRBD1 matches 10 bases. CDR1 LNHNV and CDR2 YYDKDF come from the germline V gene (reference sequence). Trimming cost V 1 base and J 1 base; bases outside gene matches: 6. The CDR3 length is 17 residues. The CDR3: CATSRGSDRGLQETQYF. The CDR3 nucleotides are TGTGCCACCAGCAGAGGGTCTGACAGGGGGCTCCAAGAGACCCAGTACTTC. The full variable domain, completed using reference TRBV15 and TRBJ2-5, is DAMVIQNPRYQVTQFGKPVTLSCSQTLNHNVMYWYQQKSSQAPKLLFHYYDKDFNNEADTPDNFQSRRPNTSFCFLDIRSPGLGDTAMYLCATSRGSDRGLQETQYFGPGTRLLVL.

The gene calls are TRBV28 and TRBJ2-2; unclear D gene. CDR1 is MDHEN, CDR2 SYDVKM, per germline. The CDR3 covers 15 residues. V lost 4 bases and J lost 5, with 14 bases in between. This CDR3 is CASSWLQTGTGELFF. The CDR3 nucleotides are TGTGCCAGCAGTTGGTTACAGACCGGAACCGGGGAGCTGTTTTTT.

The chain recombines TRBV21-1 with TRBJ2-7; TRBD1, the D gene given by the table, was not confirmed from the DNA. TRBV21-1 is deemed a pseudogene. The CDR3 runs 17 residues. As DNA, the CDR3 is TGTGCCAGCAGCTACTTCCCGGGGACAGGCCGTTCCTACGAGCAGTACTTC. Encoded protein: CASSYFPGTGRSYEQYF.